Presented here are 21 T cell receptor beta chains from one specimen sequenced in a study of shared clonotypes between healthy human individuals. TCRdb's table, derived via immunoSEQ multiplex PCR, lists solely in-frame clones and lacks some. The data hold roughly 2,500,000 clones, with more than 85% observed a single time. The sequencing input was naive CD4+ T cells from PBMCs. Stated subset: CD45RA+ positively selected. These receptors came from a man aged 18-30 years in good health. Some clones in this sample may be carry-over from other donors' samples.

This chain links TRBV2 with TRBJ2-2; D not resolved. Per germline, CDR1 SNHLY and CDR2 FYNNEI. V was pared by 4 bases and J by 6 bases, with 9 bases between. This CDR3 is built from 13 residues. The CDR3 here is CASSVGYPGELFF. In DNA, the CDR3 is TGTGCCAGCAGTGTGGGTTATCCCGGGGAGCTGTTTTTT. The full variable domain, its missing parts supplied by reference TRBV2 and TRBJ2-2, is EPEVTQTPSHQVTQMGQEVILRCVPISNHLYFYWYRQILGQKVEFLVSFYNNEISEKSEIFDDQFSVERPDGSNFTLKIRSTKLEDSAMYFCASSVGYPGELFFGEGSRLTVL.

The rearrangement joins TRBV4-2 to TRBJ2-7; 9 bases fit TRBD1. Unmatched junction bases numbered 10, after V lost 3 bases and J lost 7 bases. Germline CDR1 is LGHNA and CDR2 is YNFKEQ. The CDR3 is made up of 15 amino acids. CDR3 sequence (DNA): TGTGCCAGCAGCCAGGCTATACAGGGGGCGGGGGAGCAGTACTTC. Its translation is CASSQAIQGAGEQYF.

The chain couples TRBV10-3 to TRBJ2-2; maybe TRBD1 (6 bases). The CDR3 is 15 residues long. Germline V gene lookup returns CDR1 ENHRY and CDR2 SYGVKD. Deletions cut 3 bases from V and 1 base from J, with 9 bases between. The CDR3 coding sequence is TGTGCCATCAGTGAATGGGACAAGAACACCGGGGAGCTGTTTTTT. This encodes CAISEWDKNTGELFF.

The chain links TRBV5-6 to TRBJ1-6; D is possibly TRBD1 (5 bases). V lost 1 base and J 5 bases, leaving 10 bases between the germline ends. Per the germline V gene, CDR1 is SGHDT and CDR2 is YYEEEE. The CDR3 runs to 15 residues. The DNA for the CDR3 is TGTGCCAGCAGCTTGAGGGACCGAGATAATTCACCCCTCCACTTT. Translation gives CASSLRDRDNSPLHF.

This clone has only one observation. This chain uses TRBV4-3 with TRBJ2-2; D unresolved. This CDR3 is 15 amino acids long. The V gene's germline CDR1 is LGHNA and CDR2 YSLEER. The ends were cut back, 0 bases at V and 3 bases at J, with 8 bases in the middle. Here the CDR3 reads CASSQDVRHTGELFF. As DNA, the CDR3 is TGCGCCAGCAGCCAAGATGTCAGGCACACCGGGGAGCTGTTTTTT.

The CDR3 region is CASRGPGIDQPQHF. The CDR3 bases are TGTGCCAGTAGGGGTCCAGGCATAGATCAGCCCCAGCATTTT. The chain recombines TRBV19 with TRBJ1-5, with D unclear. V was cut by 6 bases and J by 5 bases, with 14 bases left in between. This CDR3 is 14 amino acids long. Germline-derived CDR1 and CDR2 are LNHDA and SQIVND (reference sequence).

V usage is TRBV11-1 and J usage is TRBJ2-1; possibly TRBD1 for D (7 bases). The germline V gene has CDR1 SGHAT and CDR2 FQDESV (reference sequence). Trimming left V 5 bases short and J 7 bases short, with 18 bases between. CDR3 length equals 15 residues. CDR3: CASSLRRGRLNEQFF. In DNA, the CDR3 is TGTGCCAGCAGCCTTAGGAGGGGGCGCCTAAATGAGCAGTTCTTC.

A word on this clone: The sample carries other DNA sequences with the same CDR3. The rearrangement links TRBV6-5 to TRBJ2-3, with 8 bases lining up with TRBD1. This CDR3 has 15 amino acids. Germline assignment: CDR1 MNHEY and CDR2 SVGAGI. With V trimmed by 8 bases and J by 0 bases, 7 bases remained unmatched. The chain's CDR3 is CASSLNRGSTDTQYF. The CDR3 nucleotides read TGTGCCAGCTCCTTGAACAGGGGGAGCACAGATACGCAGTATTTT.

The rearrangement uses TRBV28 and TRBJ2-7; the D gene is possibly TRBD1 (6 bases). The CDR3 contains 16 residues. Germline V CDR1 and CDR2: MDHEN, SYDVKM. The germline V and J ends were trimmed by 4 bases and 3 bases, with 19 bases remaining between them. The CDR3, as DNA: TGTGCCAGCAGTTCACCCGCAGGGGATCGAGGCTACGAGCAGTACTTC. Translating it yields CASSSPAGDRGYEQYF.

The chain uses TRBV11-2 and TRBJ1-2, with no clear D. The CDR3 runs 10 residues. Germline CDR1 SGHAT, CDR2 FQNNGV. Trimming cost V 3 bases and J 12 bases, with 8 bases left between them. The DNA for the CDR3 is TGTGCCAGCAGCTTCCCCTTCAACACCTTC. Translated: CASSFPFNTF. The full variable domain, completed using reference TRBV11-2 and TRBJ1-2, is EAGVAQSPRYKIIEKRQSVAFWCNPISGHATLYWYQQILGQGPKLLIQFQNNGVVDDSQLPKDRFSAERLKGVDSTLKIQPAKLEDSAVYLCASSFPFNTFGSGTRLTVV.

The chain carries TRBV7-9 and TRBJ1-2, with no clear D. The CDR3 is 12 amino acids. Germline values: CDR1 SEHNR, CDR2 FQNEAQ (reference sequence). Trimming shortened V by 5 bases and J by 7 bases, and 11 bases separated the two germline ends. CDR3 sequence: CASSPPRVGYTF. The CDR3 DNA follows: TGTGCCAGCAGCCCCCCTAGGGTTGGCTACACCTTC.

The CDR3 nucleotides are TGTGCCAGTACCGTGACTTTTATTGACACTGAAGCTTTCTTT. As protein: CASTVTFIDTEAFF. The V call is TRBV19, the J call TRBJ1-1; D remains ambiguous. CDR3 size: 14 residues. Germline CDR1 and CDR2: LNHDA and SQIVND (reference sequence). V was trimmed by 7 bases and J by 3 bases, leaving 15 bases between them.

The chain employs TRBV21-1 and TRBJ2-1; the listed D gene, TRBD1, was not tested against the DNA. TRBV21-1 is a known pseudogene. The CDR3 covers 15 residues. CDR3 nucleotides: TGTGCCAGCAGCACAAGAACAGTCTGTTACAATGAGCAGTTCTTC. Translation gives CASSTRTVCYNEQFF.

The V and J genes are TRBV29-1 and TRBJ2-7; 7 bases fit TRBD2. J was trimmed by 0 bases and V by 3 bases; bases with no gene match: 5. The CDR3 length is 14 residues. From germline, CDR1 is SQVTM and CDR2 ANQGSEA. For the CDR3, the DNA is TGCAGCGTTGAGGTAGTAGCGGGCTCCTACGAGCAGTACTTC. Amino acids: CSVEVVAGSYEQYF.

The chain is built from TRBV28 and TRBJ2-3; 8 bases map to TRBD1. Germline CDR1 reads MDHEN; CDR2 reads SYDVKM. V was pared by 6 bases and J by 7 bases, with 12 bases of the junction left unmatched. This CDR3 has 15 amino acids. CDR3 residues: CASSQSRGQDHTQYF. The CDR3 DNA is TGTGCCAGCAGCCAATCCAGGGGGCAAGATCATACGCAGTATTTT.

This chain joins TRBV5-1 and TRBJ1-3; TRBD1 is a possible D gene (5 bases). The germline V gene encodes CDR1 SGHRS and CDR2 YFSETQ. Trimming shortened V by 0 bases and J by 2 bases, and 9 bases separated the two germline ends. The CDR3 has 15 residues. The CDR3 sequence is CASSLAVTAGNTIYF. The CDR3 DNA follows: TGCGCCAGCAGCTTGGCCGTGACAGCTGGAAACACCATATATTTT.

V usage is TRBV2 and J usage is TRBJ1-2; 7 bases agree with TRBD1. The CDR3 is 15 residues long. CDR1 SNHLY and CDR2 FYNNEI come from the germline V gene. The V segment lost 11 bases and the J segment 0 bases; nucleotides outside the gene matches: 12. As DNA, the CDR3 is TGTGCCGGACGACAGGGTTTGAATCCTAACTATGGCTACACCTTC. Encoded protein: CAGRQGLNPNYGYTF.

In this sample, this clone turned up once. This chain joins TRBV7-7 and TRBJ2-2; the match to TRBD1 covers 7 bases. This CDR3 comprises 15 residues. The V and J ends lost 5 bases and 2 bases, in that order; junction bases with no gene match: 5. Germline V gives CDR1 SSHAT, CDR2 FNYEAQ (reference sequence). CDR3 DNA sequence: TGTGCCAGCAGCCGGGGACAGCCCAACACCGGGGAGCTGTTTTTT. Translation gives CASSRGQPNTGELFF.

This chain joins TRBV28 and TRBJ1-1; possible D gene TRBD1, 5 bases. Germline lookup yields CDR1 MDHEN and CDR2 SYDVKM. The CDR3 covers 14 residues. V lost 10 bases and J lost 0, with 15 bases in between. The CDR3 here is CATLEGALNTEAFF. In nucleotides, the CDR3 is TGTGCCACACTTGAAGGGGCTTTGAACACTGAAGCTTTCTTT. The variable domain in full, completed from reference TRBV28 and TRBJ1-1, reads DVKVTQSSRYLVKRTGEKVFLECVQDMDHENMFWYRQDPGLGLRLIYFSYDVKMKEKGDIPEGYSVSREKKERFSLILESASTNQTSMYLCATLEGALNTEAFFGQGTRLTVV.

This rearrangement joins TRBV7-3 to TRBJ2-1; D remains unclear. Germline CDR1 is SGHTA and CDR2 is FQGTGA. The CDR3 extends over 14 amino acids. With 2 bases removed from V and 10 bases from J, the gap between germline ends came to 15 bases. CDR3 sequence reads: CASSLGSRAKEQFF. DNA for the CDR3: TGTGCCAGCAGCTTAGGTAGTAGGGCCAAGGAGCAGTTCTTC.

The chain uses TRBV2 and TRBJ2-6, with TRBD1 identical over 9 bases. The CDR3 loop spans 16 amino acids. Trimming cost V 6 bases and J 0 bases; bases outside gene matches: 3. CDR1 and CDR2 (germline): SNHLY, FYNNEI. CDR3 sequence: CASRGDRASGANVLTF. The CDR3 DNA follows: TGTGCCAGCAGGGGGGACAGGGCCTCTGGGGCCAACGTCCTGACTTTC.